This passage covers 15 T cell receptor beta chains from one sample sequenced in a study of cytomegalovirus exposure and HLA in healthy donors (dated by TCRdb to about 2017). The method behind the library was the immunoSEQ multiplex PCR assay. TCRdb re-hosts the immuneACCESS table, in-frame sequences only. Its copies lack some clones; in the studies checked, an unresolved V gene accounts for under half of them, and the cause for the rest is not known. For this sample there are about 130,000 clones; approximately 90% appear just once. The ten largest clonotypes hold roughly 6.5% of the sample. The sequenced sample was PBMCs. The source of these receptors is a woman in her twenties or thirties in good health and CMV-seropositive.

This sequence joins TRBV25-1 and TRBJ2-7; 9 bases fit TRBD1. Germline trimming cut 1 base from V and 6 bases from J; bases unmatched to any gene: 4. The CDR3 consists of 14 residues. The V gene's germline CDR1 is MGHDK and CDR2 SYGVNS. Here the CDR3 reads CASSELGTGTEQYF. DNA for the CDR3: TGTGCCAGCAGTGAATTGGGGACAGGGACCGAGCAGTACTTC.

The chain has TRBV6-5 and TRBJ2-1, with a possible D match to TRBD1 (6 bases). V dropped 2 bases and J dropped 5 bases, with 16 bases sitting between them. From germline, CDR1 is MNHEY and CDR2 SVGAGI. The CDR3 has 16 residues. Here the CDR3 DNA reads TGTGCCAGCAGTTACGAGGTCTGGGGGCTGGACAATGAGCAGTTCTTC. Translation gives CASSYEVWGLDNEQFF.

V and J are TRBV9 and TRBJ2-2, with D tentatively TRBD2 (6 bases). Trimming stripped 4 bases from V and 8 bases from J, with 12 bases between. This CDR3 is 13 amino acids long. CDR1 and CDR2 (germline): SGDLS, YYNGEE. The CDR3 DNA reads as TGTGCCAGCAGCCTTCGGGGGAAAGGGGAGCTGTTTTTT. Its protein product is CASSLRGKGELFF. Full variable domain (missing parts from reference TRBV9 and TRBJ2-2): DSGVTQTPKHLITATGQRVTLRCSPRSGDLSVYWYQQSLDQGLQFLIQYYNGEERAKGNILERFSAQQFPDLHSELNLSSLELGDSALYFCASSLRGKGELFFGEGSRLTVL.

The genes are TRBV9 and TRBJ2-1; 9 bases align to TRBD1. The CDR3 runs to 15 residues. V was clipped by 0 bases and J by 3 bases; unmatched bases: 1. From germline, CDR1 is SGDLS and CDR2 YYNGEE. CDR3 sequence: CASSVDRGHYNEQFF. The CDR3, as DNA: TGTGCCAGCAGCGTAGACAGGGGGCACTACAATGAGCAGTTCTTC.

This chain joins TRBV27 and TRBJ1-5; 9 bases fit TRBD1. Trimming removed 5 bases from V and 1 base from J; junction bases left unmatched: 9. Germline V gives CDR1 MNHEY, CDR2 SMNVEV (reference sequence). The CDR3 is made up of 17 amino acids. CDR3 DNA: TGTGCCAGCAGTCCAGGTCCCGGGACAGGGAGCAATCAGCCCCAGCATTTT. Protein: CASSPGPGTGSNQPQHF.

This clone was detected a few times. The V and J genes are TRBV7-2 and TRBJ1-6; D not certain. V was clipped by 5 bases and J by 9 bases, with 17 bases between them. This CDR3 contains 15 residues. The germline CDR1 and CDR2 sequences are SGHTA and FQGNSA. Written as DNA, the CDR3 is TGTGCCAGCAGCCCCCCCGACATCGAGGGTTCACCCCTCCACTTT. This gives the protein CASSPPDIEGSPLHF.

The chain couples TRBV7-9 to TRBJ1-2; D is possibly TRBD1 (5 bases). The germline V and J ends were trimmed by 1 base and 4 bases, with 19 bases remaining between them. The CDR3 totals 17 residues. Germline CDR1 reads SEHNR; CDR2 reads FQNEAQ (reference sequence). The CDR3: CASSLEDWGGGAYGYTF. CDR3 DNA sequence: TGTGCCAGCAGCTTAGAGGATTGGGGGGGTGGTGCCTATGGCTACACCTTC.

V usage is TRBV9 and J usage is TRBJ2-7; 9 bases are a match to TRBD2. The length of the CDR3 is 15 residues. CDR1 is SGDLS, CDR2 YYNGEE, per germline. V was clipped by 4 bases and J by 3 bases; unmatched bases: 8. The CDR3 region has the DNA TGTGCCAGCAGCCCCGGACTAGCGCAAGACTACGAGCAGTACTTC. Translation gives CASSPGLAQDYEQYF.

The J gene is TRBJ2-2, the V gene TRBV4-1; 11 bases fit TRBD1. There are 15 residues in the CDR3. Trimming removed 4 bases from V and 8 bases from J; junction bases left unmatched: 6. Germline V CDR1 and CDR2: MGHRA, YSYEKL. The CDR3 nucleotides are TGCGCCAGCAGCCGAGGGACAGGGGGTCCGGGGGAGCTGTTTTTT. Its translation: CASSRGTGGPGELFF.

The chain is built from TRBV5-1 and TRBJ2-7; TRBD2 might be the D (6 bases). V lost 3 bases, J lost 5 bases, and 12 bases lay in between. The V gene's germline CDR1 is SGHRS and CDR2 YFSETQ. CDR3 length: 13 amino acids. Written as DNA, the CDR3 is TGCGCCAGCAGCTCGGGGGATTTGGACGAGCAGTACTTC. Its protein is CASSSGDLDEQYF.

J is TRBJ2-7 and V is TRBV15; a possible D gene is TRBD2 (5 bases). The V gene lost 5 bases and the J gene lost 7 bases, with 12 bases spanning the gap. This CDR3 spans 12 amino acids. Germline CDR1 LNHNV, CDR2 YYDKDF (reference sequence). As DNA, the CDR3 is TGTGCCACCAGCCCTGGGGAGAGGGAGCAGTACTTC. It specifies CATSPGEREQYF. Based on the CDR3 plus reference TRBV15 and TRBJ2-7, the full variable domain is DAMVIQNPRYQVTQFGKPVTLSCSQTLNHNVMYWYQQKSSQAPKLLFHYYDKDFNNEADTPDNFQSRRPNTSFCFLDIRSPGLGDTAMYLCATSPGEREQYFGPGTRLTVT.

The chain combines TRBV9 with TRBJ2-7; 14 bases are a match to TRBD2. Germline CDR1 and CDR2: SGDLS and YYNGEE. V trimming: 2 bases; J trimming: 4 bases; junction bases outside the gene matches: 2. This CDR3 is 15 amino acids long. The CDR3: CASSVTSGREYEQYF. The CDR3 DNA follows: TGTGCCAGCAGCGTGACTAGCGGGAGGGAGTACGAGCAGTACTTC.

The chain uses TRBV6-5 and TRBJ2-7, with TRBD2 matching over 7 bases. CDR1 is MNHEY and CDR2 is SVGAGI in the germline V gene. The CDR3 consists of 15 residues. V was clipped by 4 bases and J by 0 bases; unmatched bases: 6. The CDR3 loop is CASSLAERGSYEQYF. The DNA of the CDR3 is TGTGCCAGCAGTTTGGCGGAGCGGGGCTCCTACGAGCAGTACTTC.

This sequence joins TRBV4-1 and TRBJ2-7; 8 nucleotides align to TRBD1. Germline V gene data show CDR1 as MGHRA and CDR2 as YSYEKL. CDR3 length equals 15 residues. V was pared by 4 bases and J by 3 bases, with 8 bases of the junction left unmatched. CDR3 sequence (DNA): TGCGCCAGCAGCCCAGTAGGACAGGGAGTCTACGAGCAGTACTTC. Its protein is CASSPVGQGVYEQYF.

The chain employs TRBV29-1 and TRBJ2-7; perhaps TRBD1 as D (6 bases). The CDR3 contains 18 residues. V was cut by 7 bases and J by 0 bases, with 28 bases left in between. Germline assignment: CDR1 SQVTM and CDR2 ANQGSEA. In DNA, the CDR3 is TGCAGCGCGAACCGGGACAAGGACCTACGAGGGAGCTCCTACGAGCAGTACTTC. It translates to CSANRDKDLRGSSYEQYF.